This TCR beta chain was sequenced during a study of blood T cell repertoires in COVID-19. Turning to the study itself: Collection of acute and convalescent COVID-19 samples took place in the United States, Italy and Spain. PBMCs, B-cell-depleted T cells, or T cells provided the cDNA or gDNA that made up the material.

After removal of 8 bases from V and 0 bases from J, the junction contained 5 bases not matched to a gene. The CDR3 spans 14 residues. CDR1 SGHKS and CDR2 YYEKEE come from the germline V gene (reference sequence). Original methodology: Quantification of nucleated cells was approximated via reference gene primer amplification. Clones were read by immunoSEQ multiplex PCR, and TCRdb kept only the in-frame ones, dropping some. For V, J and clone size, that table is used; D and trimming come from the DNA. The data show 70,000 to 80,000 clones, under 95% seen once. The sample taken for sequencing was peripheral blood. The origin of this receptor is a woman aged 55-70 years with active COVID-19. The chain joins TRBV5-5 to TRBJ2-1; 7 nucleotides match TRBD1. The CDR3 loop is CASLRDSSYNEQFF. The CDR3 coding sequence is TGTGCCAGTCTACGGGACAGCTCCTACAATGAGCAGTTCTTC.